The 17 T cell receptor beta chains below all came from one sample that was sequenced in a study of cytomegalovirus exposure and HLA in healthy donors. Researchers ran the PCR with 60 Vbeta and 13 Jbeta primers. This table comes from immunoSEQ multiplex PCR, and its TCRdb copy is limited to in-frame clones, with some not included. In the table there are 60,000 to 75,000 clones, approximately 79% of which are singletons. Sequences were obtained from PBMCs. The source of these receptors is a middle-aged woman in good health and CMV-seropositive.

This chain connects TRBV10-3 to TRBJ1-1; D possibly corresponds to TRBD1 (5 bases). Deletions cut 7 bases from V and 3 bases from J, with 12 bases between. The CDR3 sequence is 13 residues long. Germline assignment: CDR1 ENHRY and CDR2 SYGVKD. The CDR3 region has the DNA TGTGCCATCACCACTGCGGGGGACACTGAAGCTTTCTTT. Protein product: CAITTAGDTEAFF.

This clone is medium-sized in the sample. This rearrangement joins TRBV6-5 to TRBJ1-5, with a tentative D call TRBD1 (6 bases). The length of the CDR3 is 14 residues. Germline loops: CDR1 MNHEY, CDR2 SVGAGI. V gave up 2 bases and J gave up 3 bases, with 8 bases separating them. CDR3 sequence: CASSYGQYNQPQHF. CDR3 sequence (DNA): TGTGCCAGCAGTTACGGACAGTACAATCAGCCCCAGCATTTT.

This chain links TRBV9 with TRBJ2-7; D perhaps matches TRBD1 (6 bases). The length of the CDR3 is 14 residues. Trimming took 3 bases from V and 6 from J, leaving 16 bases between them. Germline V lookup: CDR1 SGDLS, CDR2 YYNGEE. CDR3: CASSAGDTSSEQYF. CDR3 nucleotide sequence: TGTGCCAGCAGCGCAGGGGACACCTCTAGCGAGCAGTACTTC.

This clone was detected many times. The genes are TRBV6-5 and TRBJ1-2; 9 nucleotides line up with TRBD1. V lost 2 bases, J lost 7 bases, and 8 bases stayed unmatched. This CDR3 is built from 15 residues. Germline lookup yields CDR1 MNHEY and CDR2 SVGAGI. The CDR3 DNA reads TGTGCCAGCAGTTACGTAGGGACAGGGAAGCTTGGCTACACCTTC. Protein product: CASSYVGTGKLGYTF.

J is TRBJ1-1 and V is TRBV5-4; no clear D. Trimming shortened V by 6 bases and J by 4 bases, and 16 bases separated the two germline ends. There are 14 residues in the CDR3. The V gene's germline CDR1 is SGHNT and CDR2 YYREEE (reference sequence). CDR3 in amino acids: CASNGKTAPTEAFF. The CDR3 DNA is TGTGCCAGCAACGGGAAGACGGCTCCCACTGAAGCTTTCTTT. The whole variable domain, remainder taken from reference TRBV5-4 and TRBJ1-1, is ETGVTQSPTHLIKTRGQQVTLRCSSQSGHNTVSWYQQALGQGPQFIFQYYREEENGRGNFPPRFSGLQFPNYSSELNVNALELDDSALYLCASNGKTAPTEAFFGQGTRLTVV.

The chain carries TRBV9 and TRBJ1-6; 10 bases are shared with TRBD1. The CDR3 loop spans 15 amino acids. CDR1 is SGDLS, CDR2 YYNGEE, per germline. Trimming took 4 bases from V and 9 from J; bases not matched to a gene: 7. The CDR3 coding sequence is TGTGCCAGCAGCCAGCAGACAGGGGGCAGTTCACCCCTCCACTTT. Its protein is CASSQQTGGSSPLHF.

V and J are TRBV5-6 and TRBJ1-4; D may be TRBD1 (6 bases). This CDR3 spans 15 amino acids. Trimming stripped 4 bases from V and 5 bases from J, with 15 bases between. Germline V CDR1 and CDR2: SGHDT, YYEEEE. The chain's CDR3 is CASSAWGRRNEKLFF. CDR3 in DNA: TGTGCCAGCAGCGCGTGGGGGCGCAGGAATGAAAAACTGTTTTTT.

V gene TRBV12-5 combines with J gene TRBJ1-5, with a possible D match to TRBD1 (6 bases). Trimming removed 5 bases at V and 7 bases at J, with 18 bases between. The CDR3 sequence is 15 residues long. CDR1 and CDR2 from the germline V gene are LGHNT and FRNRAP. The chain's CDR3 is CASGIIEGRGQPQHF. The CDR3 DNA is TGTGCTAGTGGTATCATCGAGGGGAGGGGGCAGCCCCAGCATTTT.

This chain connects TRBV2 to TRBJ2-7, with D perhaps matching TRBD2 (6 bases). Trimming cost V 5 bases and J 6 bases, with 29 bases left between them. This CDR3 spans 18 amino acids. Per germline, CDR1 SNHLY and CDR2 FYNNEI. For the CDR3, the DNA is TGTGCCAGCAGTCCCACACTCCCAGGACTTTCTGGGGGAGGCGAGCAGTACTTC. Translating it yields CASSPTLPGLSGGGEQYF.

This chain connects TRBV25-1 to TRBJ1-1; TRBD1 might be the D (6 bases). With 7 bases removed from V and 2 bases from J, the gap between germline ends came to 17 bases. The CDR3 has 15 amino acids. Germline loops: CDR1 MGHDK, CDR2 SYGVNS. Here the CDR3 reads CASTPYRAANTEAFF. CDR3 sequence (DNA): TGTGCCAGCACACCCTACAGGGCGGCTAACACTGAAGCTTTCTTT.

The chain links TRBV14 to TRBJ2-3, with TRBD1 as a possible D gene (5 bases). The germline V and J ends were trimmed by 3 bases and 5 bases, with 12 bases remaining between them. CDR3 length equals 14 residues. CDR1 and CDR2 (germline): SGHDN, FVKESK. CDR3 amino acids: CASSQSGQGDTQYF. CDR3 nucleotide sequence: TGTGCCAGCAGCCAGAGTGGGCAGGGAGATACGCAGTATTTT.

The chain has TRBV11-3 and TRBJ1-2, with D perhaps TRBD1 (5 bases). V lost 4 bases, J lost 4 bases, and 10 bases lay in between. The CDR3 totals 13 residues. Germline values: CDR1 SGHNT, CDR2 YENEEA. CDR3 sequence reads: CASSSRVGYGYTF. The CDR3 DNA reads TGTGCCAGCAGCTCCAGGGTCGGCTATGGCTACACCTTC.

The chain recombines TRBV29-1 with TRBJ1-1; D is ambiguous. Germline CDR1 and CDR2: SQVTM and ANQGSEA. The CDR3 covers 13 residues. Trimming removed 7 bases at V and 5 bases at J, with 17 bases between. In DNA, the CDR3 is TGCAGCGCCCTGGTAAGGTCGGGTACTGAAGCTTTCTTT. This encodes CSALVRSGTEAFF. The full variable domain, its missing parts supplied by reference TRBV29-1 and TRBJ1-1, is SAVISQKPSRDICQRGTSLTIQCQVDSQVTMMFWYRQQPGQSLTLIATANQGSEATYESGFVIDKFPISRPNLTFSTLTVSNMSPEDSSIYLCSALVRSGTEAFFGQGTRLTVV.

V and J are TRBV6-1 and TRBJ2-7; 7 nucleotides align to TRBD1. The germline gives CDR1 MNHNS, CDR2 SASEGT. This CDR3 contains 15 residues. Trimming removed 2 bases from V and 2 bases from J; junction bases left unmatched: 6. The DNA of the CDR3 is TGTGCCAGCAGTGAAATGACAGGGTCCCCCTACGAGCAGTACTTC. Its translation is CASSEMTGSPYEQYF.

The V and J genes are TRBV5-1 and TRBJ1-6; D is possibly TRBD1 (6 bases). Trimming took 3 bases from V and 8 from J, leaving 15 bases between them. This CDR3 comprises 15 residues. Germline V lookup: CDR1 SGHRS, CDR2 YFSETQ. In nucleotides, the CDR3 is TGCGCCAGCAGCTATCGACAGGCAGGGGATTCACCCCTCCACTTT. It translates to CASSYRQAGDSPLHF.

This clone was detected once. The chain links TRBV27 to TRBJ1-1; perhaps TRBD1 as D (5 bases). CDR3 length equals 13 residues. From germline, CDR1 is MNHEY and CDR2 SMNVEV (reference sequence). V lost 5 bases to trimming and J lost 5 bases, with 12 bases between them. CDR3 in amino acids: CASSGGVATEAFF. CDR3 DNA sequence: TGTGCCAGCAGTGGGGGGGTGGCGACTGAAGCTTTCTTT.

This chain links TRBV11-2 with TRBJ1-1, with D tentatively TRBD1 (6 bases). Germline-derived CDR1 and CDR2 are SGHAT and FQNNGV. CDR3 length equals 15 residues. V lost 1 base and J lost 1, with 10 bases in between. The CDR3 bases are TGTGCCAGCAGCTTAGGCCCCAGGGGGAACACTGAAGCTTTCTTT. Its translation is CASSLGPRGNTEAFF.